The 23 T cell receptor beta chains given below trace back to one sample, sequenced in a study of beta chain features in type 1 diabetes. General observations from the study: Within each of all four CD4+ subsets, Type 1 diabetes patients had TCRB CDR3s that were moderately but significantly shorter.

Their target antigens are unknown. Sequenced material consisted of expressed TCRB transcripts (all of the isolated RNA was reverse transcribed). Method: immunoSEQ multiplex PCR; TCRdb's copy keeps in-frame clones and lacks some. The profile shows over 300,000 clones, approximately 9.9% of them singletons. The specimen sequenced was central memory CD4+ T cells from blood. Receptors were obtained from a man between 25 and 39 years old with type 1 diabetes.

This sequence joins TRBV5-4 and TRBJ2-2; D is unclear. The germline gives CDR1 SGHNT, CDR2 YYREEE (reference sequence). CDR3 size: 14 residues. Trimming took off 4 bases at V and 1 base at J, with 8 bases between the two ends. The CDR3 region has the DNA TGTGCCAGCAGCCAGGCCCAGAACACCGGGGAGCTGTTTTTT. Translating it yields CASSQAQNTGELFF.

The rearrangement joins TRBV30 to TRBJ1-4, with a tentative D call TRBD1 (6 bases). The germline V gene has CDR1 GTSNPN and CDR2 SVGIG (reference sequence). CDR3 length: 14 amino acids. Deletions cut 0 bases from V and 10 bases from J, with 15 bases between. Here the CDR3 reads CAWSVAGANAKLFF. Written as DNA, the CDR3 is TGTGCCTGGAGTGTAGCGGGGGCCAACGCAAAACTGTTTTTT.

The DNA for the CDR3 is TGTGCCAGCAGCTTAGCAACAGACAATGAGCAGTTCTTC. Amino acid sequence: CASSLATDNEQFF. The chain uses TRBV7-9 and TRBJ2-1; D gene uncertain. Trimming left V 0 bases short and J 5 bases short, with 5 bases between. CDR3 length: 13 amino acids. Germline CDR1 is SEHNR and CDR2 is FQNEAQ (reference sequence).

The chain combines TRBV5-1 with TRBJ2-2, with 8 bases matching TRBD2. Germline values: CDR1 SGHRS, CDR2 YFSETQ. Losses at the gene ends were 2 bases for V and 4 bases for J; bases not matched to a gene: 7. The CDR3 loop spans 16 amino acids. This chain's CDR3 is CASSFSASGRTGELFF. CDR3 in DNA: TGCGCCAGCAGCTTTTCGGCTAGCGGGCGCACCGGGGAGCTGTTTTTT.

This CDR3 reads CASSPPGLPETQYF. The CDR3 nucleotides read TGTGCCAGCAGTCCGCCGGGATTACCAGAGACCCAGTACTTC. The rearrangement uses TRBV2 and TRBJ2-5; a weak D match, TRBD2 (5 bases). CDR3 length equals 14 residues. The V gene lost 5 bases and the J gene lost 4 bases, with 14 bases spanning the gap. Germline CDR1 reads SNHLY; CDR2 reads FYNNEI.

There are a few counts of this clone. The chain joins TRBV5-6 to TRBJ1-2; D is ambiguous. V shed 4 bases and J shed 8 bases, with 24 bases lying between them. The CDR3 is 16 residues long. Germline CDR1 and CDR2: SGHDT and YYEEEE. The CDR3 DNA reads as TGTGCCAGCAGCGGCGCCGGGATAACCCATACGCGGGGCTACACCTTC. Amino acid sequence: CASSGAGITHTRGYTF.

This clone was detected only a few times. This chain uses TRBV27 with TRBJ1-4; 7 bases match TRBD1. The V gene's germline CDR1 is MNHEY and CDR2 SMNVEV (reference sequence). The V segment lost 8 bases and the J segment 5 bases; nucleotides outside the gene matches: 8. This CDR3 region has 14 residues. CDR3 sequence: CASGSNRGNEKLFF. Here the CDR3 DNA reads TGTGCCAGCGGATCGAACAGGGGCAATGAAAAACTGTTTTTT.

This clone was seen more than once but under ten times. The chain recombines TRBV14 with TRBJ2-1; D may be TRBD2 (6 bases). The CDR3 consists of 15 residues. Germline CDR1 SGHDN, CDR2 FVKESK. V lost 5 bases to trimming and J lost 7 bases, with 18 bases between them. DNA for the CDR3: TGTGCCAGCAGCAAAACCGGGACTCCCGTAAATGAGCAGTTCTTC. This translates into CASSKTGTPVNEQFF.

This clone has ten or more counts. Mismatch with germline at one junction end may stem from a read error. This rearrangement joins TRBV28 to TRBJ2-2, with unresolved D. The germline V gene has CDR1 MDHEN and CDR2 SYDVKM. The CDR3 has 13 residues. CDR3 residues: CASSLGNPGELFF. As DNA, the CDR3 is TGTGCCAGCAGTTTAGGGAACCCCGGGGAGCTGTTTTTT.

V and J are TRBV7-2 and TRBJ2-7, with 8 bases lining up with TRBD2. J was trimmed by 0 bases and V by 5 bases; bases with no gene match: 9. This CDR3 spans 16 amino acids. The germline V gene encodes CDR1 SGHTA and CDR2 FQGNSA. The CDR3 loop reads CASSPDGGGTSYEQYF. The CDR3 region has the DNA TGTGCCAGCAGCCCGGATGGCGGGGGGACCTCCTACGAGCAGTACTTC.

There are a few counts of this clone. The chain is built from TRBV7-9 and TRBJ1-4; 8 bases fit TRBD1. J gave up 7 bases and V 2 bases, and 6 bases lay outside the gene matches. The CDR3 runs 15 residues. Germline CDR1 and CDR2: SEHNR and FQNEAQ (reference sequence). CDR3 in amino acids: CASSLMSGGVEKLFF. Written as DNA, the CDR3 is TGTGCCAGCAGCTTAATGTCAGGGGGCGTTGAAAAACTGTTTTTT.

The rearrangement links TRBV10-3 to TRBJ1-1; no clear D gene. Trimming shortened V by 6 bases and J by 5 bases, and 10 bases separated the two germline ends. The V gene's germline CDR1 is ENHRY and CDR2 SYGVKD. This CDR3 is built from 12 residues. This CDR3 reads CAISPTRTEAFF. The CDR3 DNA follows: TGTGCCATCAGCCCTACGAGAACTGAAGCTTTCTTT.

This clone has only a few counts. The chain employs TRBV5-1 and TRBJ2-2, with TRBD1 matching 8 bases. V shed 0 bases and J 7 bases; nucleotides not matched to a gene: 11. The CDR3 contains 17 residues. Germline V gives CDR1 SGHRS, CDR2 YFSETQ. CDR3 amino acids: CASSLVSGQGAGGELFF. In nucleotides, the CDR3 is TGCGCCAGCAGCTTGGTCTCGGGGCAGGGGGCTGGCGGGGAGCTGTTTTTT.

The chain joins TRBV19 to TRBJ1-3; no clear D gene. The CDR3 length is 15 residues. V lost 6 bases, J lost 0 bases, and 12 bases lay in between. The germline V gene has CDR1 LNHDA and CDR2 SQIVND (reference sequence). This CDR3 is CASRLSPNSGNTIYF. DNA for the CDR3: TGTGCCAGTAGGTTGTCCCCGAACTCTGGAAACACCATATATTTT.

This chain uses TRBV27 with TRBJ1-6, with D possibly TRBD1 on 6 matching bases. V was cut by 2 bases and J by 5 bases, with 13 bases left in between. The CDR3 is 16 residues long. The germline V gene encodes CDR1 MNHEY and CDR2 SMNVEV (reference sequence). The chain's CDR3 is CASSLPSGANNSPLHF. In DNA, the CDR3 is TGTGCCAGCAGTTTACCCTCGGGGGCAAATAATTCACCCCTCCACTTT.

The table lists this clone with a few counts. V is TRBV7-2 and J is TRBJ1-6; 8 nucleotides match TRBD1. V gave up 5 bases and J gave up 16 bases; unmatched junction bases: 16. Germline-derived CDR1 and CDR2 are SGHTA and FQGNSA. This CDR3 spans 15 amino acids. This CDR3 reads CASSDNADRATSLHF. CDR3 DNA sequence: TGTGCCAGCAGCGACAACGCGGACAGGGCTACGTCGCTCCACTTT.

The rearrangement joins TRBV2 to TRBJ1-5; the D gene is possibly TRBD1 (5 bases). The CDR3 loop spans 15 amino acids. Deletions cut 6 bases from V and 1 base from J, with 13 bases between. From germline, CDR1 is SNHLY and CDR2 FYNNEI. The CDR3 nucleotides are TGTGCCAGCAGCCTCGGACACTCCAGCAATCAGCCCCAGCATTTT. Protein product: CASSLGHSSNQPQHF.

This chain links TRBV28 with TRBJ2-1; 7 bases match TRBD1. Germline CDR1 and CDR2: MDHEN and SYDVKM. The CDR3 totals 18 residues. V shed 6 bases and J 4 bases; nucleotides not matched to a gene: 18. CDR3 DNA sequence: TGTGCCAGCAGCCCAGGGACAGCCCTCCCTGATGGTTACAATGAGCAGTTCTTC. This gives the protein CASSPGTALPDGYNEQFF.

The V and J genes are TRBV2 and TRBJ2-5; TRBD1 or TRBD2 may be the D gene (5 bases each). V gave up 7 bases and J gave up 5 bases, with 14 bases separating them. The CDR3 sequence is 13 residues long. Germline loops: CDR1 SNHLY, CDR2 FYNNEI. As DNA, the CDR3 is TGTGCCAGCACCGGGACGTTACGTGAGACCCAGTACTTC. This translates into CASTGTLRETQYF.

This clone was seen a few times. The CDR3 region has the DNA TGTTTCCTTTACCGGGTCTACCGGCACACCATATATTTT. Translating it yields CFLYRVYRHTIYF. The rearrangement links TRBV6-5 to TRBJ1-3; no definite D call. Per the germline V gene, CDR1 is MNHEY and CDR2 is SVGAGI. The CDR3 runs 13 residues.

This clone has a handful of counts. This chain links TRBV5-6 with TRBJ2-7; tentatively, D is TRBD1 or TRBD2 (5 bases each). V gave up 4 bases and J gave up 0 bases, with 17 bases separating them. The length of the CDR3 is 16 residues. Germline V gene sequence: CDR1 SGHDT, CDR2 YYEEEE. The CDR3 loop is CASSGRGVLSSYEQYF. DNA for the CDR3: TGTGCCAGCAGCGGACGAGGGGTCCTAAGCTCCTACGAGCAGTACTTC.

In this sample, this clone turned up many times. This chain connects TRBV18 to TRBJ1-2, with a possible D match to TRBD1 (6 bases). Germline V gene sequence: CDR1 KGHSH, CDR2 LQKENI. V was clipped by 6 bases and J by 8 bases, with 19 bases between them. This CDR3 is 14 amino acids long. CDR3 DNA sequence: TGTGCCAGCTCTGCCAACCCCGGGACATTGGGCTACACCTTC. Translation: CASSANPGTLGYTF.

The chain combines TRBV29-1 with TRBJ1-2; D is possibly TRBD1 (5 bases). The CDR3 length is 12 residues. Germline CDR1 is SQVTM and CDR2 is ANQGSEA. Trimming cost V 7 bases and J 1 base, with 10 bases left between them. The CDR3 nucleotides are TGCAGCGCTGGGGACGGTAACTATGGCTACACCTTC. Translation: CSAGDGNYGYTF. Full variable domain (remainder filled in from reference TRBV29-1 and TRBJ1-2): SAVISQKPSRDICQRGTSLTIQCQVDSQVTMMFWYRQQPGQSLTLIATANQGSEATYESGFVIDKFPISRPNLTFSTLTVSNMSPEDSSIYLCSAGDGNYGYTFGSGTRLTVV.